This TCR beta chain was sequenced in a study of cytomegalovirus exposure and HLA in healthy donors. Broader study findings: Previous analysis showed most TCR beta V segments were productive about 87% or about 30% of the time. Near-uniform donor sequencing depth was presumed by presence/absence analyses.

Regarding this clone: Its antigen is undetermined.

With 60 Vbeta and 13 Jbeta primers, the PCR was carried out. TCRdb's copy holds only in-frame clones and misses some; the assay was immunoSEQ multiplex PCR. The sample has some 160,000 clones; about 78% are singletons. The V gene's germline CDR1 is SGHTA and CDR2 FQGNSA. The V end lost 3 bases, the J end lost 4 bases, and 9 bases lay between the germline ends. The CDR3 contains 13 residues. The chain carries TRBV7-2 and TRBJ1-2; D remains unclear. This sequence was found in a man between 40 and 49 years old in good health and CMV-seronegative. Sequenced: PBMCs. Written as DNA, the CDR3 is TGTGCCAGCAGCTTGTGGCTGTCCTATGGCTACACCTTC. This translates into CASSLWLSYGYTF.